This T cell receptor beta chain was retrieved from a study of OX40 agonist ivuxolimab in advanced cancers. Study at large: Patients assigned to dose escalation were diagnosed with hepatocellular carcinoma, melanoma, renal cell or head and neck cancer. Three dose-escalation patients had partial responses: one with hepatocellular carcinoma and two with cutaneous melanoma.

Blood was sampled at baseline, cycle 4 day 1, and cycle 7 day 1. Assay used: immunoSEQ multiplex PCR; TCRdb lists only in-frame clones, some missing. This sample yields about 37,000 clones, of which over 80% are seen a single time; roughly 32% belongs to the top ten. V gave up 6 bases and J gave up 1 base, with 18 bases separating them. CDR3 length: 16 amino acids. CDR1 and CDR2 from the germline V gene are ENHRY and SYGVKD. Worth noting for this clone: The antigen is not known.

Broader study findings: CD4+ and CD8+ blood T cells expanded clonally by week 6 at 0.1 to 3.0 mg/kg.

The TCR sequence derives from an adult with an advanced solid tumor such as melanoma, head and neck, liver or kidney cancer. The gene calls are TRBV10-3 and TRBJ1-1, with D possibly TRBD1 on 5 matching bases. The sample consisted of CD4+ or CD8+ T cells sorted from blood, taken in a trial of the OX40 agonist ivuxolimab. The CDR3 reads CAISPGPTEGNTEAFF. DNA for the CDR3: TGTGCCATCAGCCCGGGACCGACCGAGGGGAACACTGAAGCTTTCTTT.